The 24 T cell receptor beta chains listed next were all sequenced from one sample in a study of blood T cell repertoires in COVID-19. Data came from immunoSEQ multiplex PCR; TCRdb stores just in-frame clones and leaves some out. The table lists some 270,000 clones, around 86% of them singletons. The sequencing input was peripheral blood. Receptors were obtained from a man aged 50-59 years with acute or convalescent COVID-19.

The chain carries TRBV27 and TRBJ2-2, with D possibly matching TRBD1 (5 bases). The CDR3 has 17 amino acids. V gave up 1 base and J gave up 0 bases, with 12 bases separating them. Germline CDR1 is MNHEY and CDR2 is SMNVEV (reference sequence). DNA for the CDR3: TGTGCCAGCAGTTTATACCTTCAGGGTTCGAACACCGGGGAGCTGTTTTTT. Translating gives CASSLYLQGSNTGELFF.

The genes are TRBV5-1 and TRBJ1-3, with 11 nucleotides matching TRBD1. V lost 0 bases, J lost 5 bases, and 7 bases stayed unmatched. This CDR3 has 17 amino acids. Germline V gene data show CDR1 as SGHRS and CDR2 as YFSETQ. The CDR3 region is CASSLGPGQGARNTIYF. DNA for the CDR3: TGCGCCAGCAGCTTGGGCCCCGGACAGGGGGCAAGAAACACCATATATTTT.

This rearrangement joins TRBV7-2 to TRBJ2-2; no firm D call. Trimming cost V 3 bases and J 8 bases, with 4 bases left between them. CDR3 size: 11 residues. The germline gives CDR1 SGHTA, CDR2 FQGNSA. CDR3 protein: CASSFRGELFF. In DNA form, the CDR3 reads TGTGCCAGCAGCTTCCGGGGGGAGCTGTTTTTT.

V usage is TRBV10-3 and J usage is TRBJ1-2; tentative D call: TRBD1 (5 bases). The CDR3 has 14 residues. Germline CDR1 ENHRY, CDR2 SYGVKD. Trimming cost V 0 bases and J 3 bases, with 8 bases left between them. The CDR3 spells CAISESGGDYGYTF. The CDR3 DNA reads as TGTGCCATCAGTGAGTCTGGGGGGGACTATGGCTACACCTTC.

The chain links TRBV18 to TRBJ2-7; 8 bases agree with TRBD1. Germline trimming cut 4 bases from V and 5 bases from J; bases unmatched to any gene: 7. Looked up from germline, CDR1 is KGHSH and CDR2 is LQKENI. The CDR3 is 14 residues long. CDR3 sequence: CASSRRTGIHEQYF. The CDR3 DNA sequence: TGTGCCAGCTCACGGCGGACAGGGATCCACGAGCAGTACTTC.

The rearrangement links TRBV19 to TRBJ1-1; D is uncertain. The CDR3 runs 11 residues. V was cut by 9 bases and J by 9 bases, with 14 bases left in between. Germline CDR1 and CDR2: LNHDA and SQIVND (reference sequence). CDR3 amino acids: CASTNTLKAFF. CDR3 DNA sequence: TGTGCCAGCACTAACACCTTAAAAGCTTTCTTT.

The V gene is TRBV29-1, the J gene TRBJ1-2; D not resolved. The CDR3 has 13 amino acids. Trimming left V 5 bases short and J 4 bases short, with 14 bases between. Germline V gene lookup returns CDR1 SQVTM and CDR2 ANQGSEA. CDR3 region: CSVTDERGYGYTF. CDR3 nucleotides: TGCAGCGTTACTGATGAGCGGGGCTATGGCTACACCTTC.

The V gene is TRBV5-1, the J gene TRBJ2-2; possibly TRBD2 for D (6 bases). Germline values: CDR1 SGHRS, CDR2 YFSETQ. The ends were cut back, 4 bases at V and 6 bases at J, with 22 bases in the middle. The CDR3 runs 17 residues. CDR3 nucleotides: TGCGCCAGCAGCACGAACGGACGAGGAGGGGTGGCCGGGGAGCTGTTTTTT. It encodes CASSTNGRGGVAGELFF.

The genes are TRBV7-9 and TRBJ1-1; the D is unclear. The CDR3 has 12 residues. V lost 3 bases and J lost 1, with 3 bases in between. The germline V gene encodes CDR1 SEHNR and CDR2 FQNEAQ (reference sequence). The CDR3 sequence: CASSFKNTEAFF. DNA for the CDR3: TGTGCCAGCAGCTTTAAGAACACTGAAGCTTTCTTT.

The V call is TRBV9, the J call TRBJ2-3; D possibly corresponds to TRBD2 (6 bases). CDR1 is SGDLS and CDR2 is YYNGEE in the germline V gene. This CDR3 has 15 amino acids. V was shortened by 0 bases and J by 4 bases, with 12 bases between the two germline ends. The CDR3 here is CASSVGSSGPDTQYF. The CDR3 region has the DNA TGTGCCAGCAGCGTAGGGAGTAGCGGTCCAGATACGCAGTATTTT. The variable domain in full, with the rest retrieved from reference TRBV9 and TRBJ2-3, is DSGVTQTPKHLITATGQRVTLRCSPRSGDLSVYWYQQSLDQGLQFLIQYYNGEERAKGNILERFSAQQFPDLHSELNLSSLELGDSALYFCASSVGSSGPDTQYFGPGTRLTVL.

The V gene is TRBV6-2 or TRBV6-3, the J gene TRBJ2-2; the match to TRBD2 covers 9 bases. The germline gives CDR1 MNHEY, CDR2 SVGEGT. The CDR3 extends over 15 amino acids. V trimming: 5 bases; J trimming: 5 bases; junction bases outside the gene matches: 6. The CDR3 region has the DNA TGTGCCAGCAGTCTAGCGGGGACCTGGACCGGGGAGCTGTTTTTT. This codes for CASSLAGTWTGELFF.

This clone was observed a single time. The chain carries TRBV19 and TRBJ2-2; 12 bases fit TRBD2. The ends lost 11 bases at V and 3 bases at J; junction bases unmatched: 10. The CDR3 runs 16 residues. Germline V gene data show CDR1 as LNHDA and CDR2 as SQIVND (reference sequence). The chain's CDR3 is CASSSLAGGHTGELFF. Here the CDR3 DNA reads TGTGCCTCCTCGTCACTAGCGGGGGGACACACCGGGGAGCTGTTTTTT.

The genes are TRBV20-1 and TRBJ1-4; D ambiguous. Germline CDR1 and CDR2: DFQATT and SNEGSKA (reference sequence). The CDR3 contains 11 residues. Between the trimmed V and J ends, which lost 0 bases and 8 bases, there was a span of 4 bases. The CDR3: CSAREREKLFF. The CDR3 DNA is TGCAGTGCTAGAGAGCGAGAAAAACTGTTTTTT.

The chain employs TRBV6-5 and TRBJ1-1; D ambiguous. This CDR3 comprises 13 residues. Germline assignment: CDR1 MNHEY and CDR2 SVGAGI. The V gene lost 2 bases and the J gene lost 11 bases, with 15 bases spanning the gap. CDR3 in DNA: TGTGCCAGCAGTTACGGGCTCGGAGGGTCGGCTTTCTTT. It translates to CASSYGLGGSAFF.

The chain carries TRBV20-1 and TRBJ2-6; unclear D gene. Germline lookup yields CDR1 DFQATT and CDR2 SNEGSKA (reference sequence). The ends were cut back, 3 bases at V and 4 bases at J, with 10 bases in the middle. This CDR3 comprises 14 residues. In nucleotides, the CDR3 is TGCAGTGCTAGTGACCAGTCAGGGGCCAACGTCCTGACTTTC. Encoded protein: CSASDQSGANVLTF.

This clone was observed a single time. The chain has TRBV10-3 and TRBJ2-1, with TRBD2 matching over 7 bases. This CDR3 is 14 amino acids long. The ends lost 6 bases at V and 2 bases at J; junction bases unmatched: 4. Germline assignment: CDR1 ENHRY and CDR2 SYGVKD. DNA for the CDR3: TGTGCCATCAGCGAGCGGGGAACCTACAATGAGCAGTTCTTC. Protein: CAISERGTYNEQFF.

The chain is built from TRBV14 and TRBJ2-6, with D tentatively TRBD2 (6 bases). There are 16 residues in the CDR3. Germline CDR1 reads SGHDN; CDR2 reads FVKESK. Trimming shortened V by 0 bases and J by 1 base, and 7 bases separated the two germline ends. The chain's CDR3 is CASSQDRGSGANVLTF. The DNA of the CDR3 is TGTGCCAGCAGCCAAGACCGGGGGTCTGGGGCCAACGTCCTGACTTTC.

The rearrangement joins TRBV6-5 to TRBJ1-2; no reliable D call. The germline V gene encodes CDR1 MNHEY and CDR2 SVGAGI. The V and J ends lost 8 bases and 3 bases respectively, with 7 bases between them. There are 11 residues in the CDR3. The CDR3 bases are TGTGCCAGCGAGCCGTACTATGGCTACACCTTC. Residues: CASEPYYGYTF.

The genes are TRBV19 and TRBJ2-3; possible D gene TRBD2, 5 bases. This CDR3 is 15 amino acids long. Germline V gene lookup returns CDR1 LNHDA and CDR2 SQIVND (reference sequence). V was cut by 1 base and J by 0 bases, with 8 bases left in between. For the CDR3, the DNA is TGTGCCAGTAGTATAGGTCCGGGGAGCACAGATACGCAGTATTTT. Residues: CASSIGPGSTDTQYF. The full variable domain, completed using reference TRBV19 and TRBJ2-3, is DGGITQSPKYLFRKEGQNVTLSCEQNLNHDAMYWYRQDPGQGLRLIYYSQIVNDFQKGDIAEGYSVSREKKESFPLTVTSAQKNPTAFYLCASSIGPGSTDTQYFGPGTRLTVL.

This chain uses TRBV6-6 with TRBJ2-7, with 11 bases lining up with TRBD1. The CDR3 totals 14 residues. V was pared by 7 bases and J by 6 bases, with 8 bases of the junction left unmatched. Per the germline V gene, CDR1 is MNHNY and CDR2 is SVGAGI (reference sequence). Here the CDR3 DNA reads TGTGCCAGCACCCCCCGGACAGGGGGCCTCGAGCAGTACTTC. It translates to CASTPRTGGLEQYF.

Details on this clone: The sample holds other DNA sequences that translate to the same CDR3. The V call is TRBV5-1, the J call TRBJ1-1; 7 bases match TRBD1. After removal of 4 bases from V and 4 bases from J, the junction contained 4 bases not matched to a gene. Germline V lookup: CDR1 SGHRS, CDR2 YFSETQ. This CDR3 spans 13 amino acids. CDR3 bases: TGCGCCAGCAGCGTTCAGGGGGGCACTGAAGCTTTCTTT. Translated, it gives CASSVQGGTEAFF.

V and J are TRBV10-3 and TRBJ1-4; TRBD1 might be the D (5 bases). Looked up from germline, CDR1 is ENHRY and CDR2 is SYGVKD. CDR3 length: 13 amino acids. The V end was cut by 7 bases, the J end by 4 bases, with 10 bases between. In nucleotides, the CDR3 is TGTGCCATCACTCCAGGGTTTAATGAAAAACTGTTTTTT. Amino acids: CAITPGFNEKLFF.

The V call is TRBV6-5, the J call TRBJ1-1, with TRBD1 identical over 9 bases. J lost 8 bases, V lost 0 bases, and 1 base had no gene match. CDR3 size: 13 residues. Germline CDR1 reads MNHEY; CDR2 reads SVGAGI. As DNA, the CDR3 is TGTGCCAGCAGTTACTCCGGGACAGGGGAAGCTTTCTTT. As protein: CASSYSGTGEAFF.

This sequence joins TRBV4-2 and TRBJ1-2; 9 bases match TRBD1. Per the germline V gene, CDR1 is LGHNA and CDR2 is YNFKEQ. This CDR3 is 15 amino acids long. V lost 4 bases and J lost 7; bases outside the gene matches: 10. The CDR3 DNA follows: TGTGCCAGCAGCCGTGAGGTACAGGGGGCTGGTGGCTACACCTTC. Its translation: CASSREVQGAGGYTF.